The next 29 T cell receptor beta chains were all read from a single sample in a study of cytomegalovirus exposure and HLA in healthy donors. PCR used 60 Vbeta primers and 13 Jbeta primers. This table comes from immunoSEQ multiplex PCR, and its TCRdb copy is limited to in-frame clones, with some not included. Of some 130,000 clones in the sample, around 80% were seen once. The source material was PBMCs. These receptor sequences come from a middle-aged man in good health and CMV-seropositive.

V and J are TRBV19 and TRBJ1-5, with 11 bases aligning to TRBD1. The V gene end was trimmed by 4 bases and the J gene end by 3 bases; junction bases not matched to a gene: 11. The CDR3 has 18 residues. The germline CDR1 and CDR2 sequences are LNHDA and SQIVND (reference sequence). The DNA of the CDR3 is TGTGCCAGTAGTACCCTCCGGGACAGGGGGTACAACAATCAGCCCCAGCATTTT. Amino acids: CASSTLRDRGYNNQPQHF.

The rearrangement uses TRBV28 and TRBJ1-1; TRBD1 aligns across 8 bases. This CDR3 region has 15 residues. V was pared by 4 bases and J by 4 bases, with 8 bases of the junction left unmatched. Per germline, CDR1 MDHEN and CDR2 SYDVKM. The CDR3 reads CASSSPRTGRTEAFF. For the CDR3, the DNA is TGTGCCAGCAGTTCCCCGAGGACAGGGCGCACTGAAGCTTTCTTT.

The V and J genes are TRBV5-5 and TRBJ1-1; perhaps TRBD1 as D (5 bases). The V gene lost 2 bases and the J gene lost 7 bases, with 21 bases spanning the gap. This CDR3 region has 16 residues. Germline V gene sequence: CDR1 SGHKS, CDR2 YYEKEE (reference sequence). The CDR3 loop is CASSLGGGGTGSEAFF. CDR3 nucleotides: TGTGCCAGCAGCTTAGGCGGGGGGGGGACGGGCAGTGAAGCTTTCTTT.

Comments on this clone: The sample has other DNA sequences that encode this CDR3 too. Here the CDR3 reads CASSPRTGLAETQYF. CDR3 coding DNA: TGTGCCAGCAGCCCACGGACAGGGTTGGCAGAGACCCAGTACTTC. The chain uses TRBV5-6 and TRBJ2-5; 8 nucleotides agree with TRBD1. This CDR3 has 15 residues. V was pared by 4 bases and J by 4 bases, with 9 bases of the junction left unmatched. The germline V gene has CDR1 SGHDT and CDR2 YYEEEE.

The chain has TRBV4-2 and TRBJ2-6, with 7 bases fitting TRBD1. The CDR3 totals 18 residues. Germline V gene sequence: CDR1 LGHNA, CDR2 YNFKEQ. The ends lost 4 bases at V and 0 bases at J; junction bases unmatched: 9. The CDR3 DNA reads as TGTGCCAGCAGCCCAGACAGGGCCCCTTACTCTGGGGCCAACGTCCTGACTTTC. Its translation: CASSPDRAPYSGANVLTF.

V gene TRBV28 combines with J gene TRBJ1-1; maybe TRBD1 (5 bases). The CDR3 totals 18 residues. Per the germline V gene, CDR1 is MDHEN and CDR2 is SYDVKM. The V end lost 5 bases, the J end lost 3 bases, and 25 bases lay between the germline ends. DNA of the CDR3: TGTGCCAGCAGTCCAGCTAGACAGAAGGTGGGAGGGCACACTGAAGCTTTCTTT. Amino acids: CASSPARQKVGGHTEAFF.

V gene TRBV7-9 combines with J gene TRBJ1-1; the match to TRBD1 covers 9 bases. The CDR3 totals 15 residues. Germline assignment: CDR1 SEHNR and CDR2 FQNEAQ (reference sequence). Trimming at V came to 5 bases and at J to 1 base, leaving 5 bases not matched to a gene. CDR3 amino acids: CASSPWTGANTEAFF. The CDR3, as DNA: TGTGCCAGCAGCCCCTGGACAGGGGCGAACACTGAAGCTTTCTTT.

The chain couples TRBV27 to TRBJ1-2, with D possibly matching TRBD1 (5 bases). CDR1 MNHEY and CDR2 SMNVEV come from the germline V gene (reference sequence). The V end lost 5 bases, the J end lost 4 bases, and 14 bases lay between the germline ends. The CDR3 length is 14 residues. The CDR3 region is CASSNRPQGYGYTF. CDR3 nucleotides: TGTGCCAGCAGTAACAGGCCCCAGGGCTATGGCTACACCTTC.

CDR3 sequence reads: CASSSYSGRNTGELFF. CDR3 coding DNA: TGTGCCAGCAGTTCCTATAGCGGGAGAAACACCGGGGAGCTGTTTTTT. V is TRBV28 and J is TRBJ2-2, with 9 bases identical to TRBD2. CDR3 size: 16 residues. Germline CDR1 MDHEN, CDR2 SYDVKM. Trimming removed 4 bases from V and 2 bases from J; junction bases left unmatched: 5.

The chain employs TRBV5-4 and TRBJ2-2; TRBD2 matches 9 bases. Trimming took 5 bases from V and 5 from J; bases not matched to a gene: 10. Germline V lookup: CDR1 SGHNT, CDR2 YYREEE (reference sequence). The CDR3 has 16 residues. DNA for the CDR3: TGTGCCAGCAGGCGGAGCCTAGCGGGAATAACCGGGGAGCTGTTTTTT. Amino acid sequence: CASRRSLAGITGELFF.

This clone was counted a few times. This chain connects TRBV6-1 to TRBJ1-2; 7 nucleotides agree with TRBD1. V lost 0 bases, J lost 4 bases, and 8 bases stayed unmatched. The V gene's germline CDR1 is MNHNS and CDR2 SASEGT. CDR3 size: 16 residues. CDR3 coding DNA: TGTGCCAGCAGTGAAGCCGTCACAGGGGCGGGCTATGGCTACACCTTC. Amino acid sequence: CASSEAVTGAGYGYTF.

The rearrangement links TRBV28 to TRBJ1-1; perhaps TRBD1 as D (5 bases). CDR3 length: 15 residues. In germline, CDR1 is MDHEN, CDR2 SYDVKM. V lost 2 bases, J lost 0 bases, and 10 bases lay in between. The CDR3 nucleotides read TGTGCCAGCAGTTTACCGGGGGATATGAACACTGAAGCTTTCTTT. Translated, it gives CASSLPGDMNTEAFF.

V and J are TRBV5-1 and TRBJ1-1; TRBD1 matches at 7 bases. The V gene end was trimmed by 7 bases and the J gene end by 3 bases; junction bases not matched to a gene: 6. The CDR3 loop spans 13 amino acids. Germline V lookup: CDR1 SGHRS, CDR2 YFSETQ. Written as DNA, the CDR3 is TGCGCCAGCTGCTATGGACAGGACACTGAAGCTTTCTTT. Translated, it gives CASCYGQDTEAFF.

This clone has just a few counts. The DNA of the CDR3 is TGTGCCAGTATGAAGCGGGGCCCCTCCTACAATGAGCAGTTCTTC. Residues: CASMKRGPSYNEQFF. The chain is built from TRBV19 and TRBJ2-1; 7 bases are shared with TRBD2. This CDR3 has 15 residues. The V and J ends lost 7 bases and 0 bases, in that order; junction bases with no gene match: 6. From germline, CDR1 is LNHDA and CDR2 SQIVND (reference sequence).

This chain uses TRBV2 with TRBJ2-1, with D perhaps matching TRBD2 (6 bases). Looked up from germline, CDR1 is SNHLY and CDR2 is FYNNEI. This CDR3 comprises 13 residues. The V and J ends lost 3 bases and 15 bases respectively, with 18 bases between them. The CDR3 sequence is CASSDNFGGERFF. For the CDR3, the DNA is TGTGCCAGCAGTGACAATTTTGGAGGGGAGAGGTTCTTC.

The rearrangement joins TRBV30 to TRBJ2-7; D is possibly TRBD1 (6 bases). The CDR3 runs 14 residues. Trimming removed 4 bases from V and 0 bases from J, with 13 bases in between. CDR1 is GTSNPN and CDR2 is SVGIG in the germline V gene (reference sequence). The CDR3 DNA sequence: TGTGCCTGGACCCGGGACACCTCCTCCTACGAGCAGTACTTC. Protein product: CAWTRDTSSYEQYF.

V gene TRBV4-1 combines with J gene TRBJ2-7; 12 bases align to TRBD2. The length of the CDR3 is 14 residues. Trimming removed 5 bases from V and 6 bases from J; junction bases left unmatched: 5. CDR1 and CDR2 (germline): MGHRA, YSYEKL. The CDR3 DNA reads TGCGCCAGCAGCACGACTAGCGGGAGACTCGAGCAGTACTTC. Its translation: CASSTTSGRLEQYF.

This clone was found a few times. The chain recombines TRBV19 with TRBJ2-7, with TRBD2 matching 13 bases. The CDR3 sequence is 17 residues long. Unmatched junction bases numbered 14, after V lost 9 bases and J lost 3 bases. Germline V gives CDR1 LNHDA, CDR2 SQIVND (reference sequence). The CDR3 loop is CARPIRGLAGIHYEQYF. In DNA form, the CDR3 reads TGTGCCAGACCAATCAGGGGACTAGCGGGGATTCACTACGAGCAGTACTTC.

This clone was detected many times. The chain links TRBV2 to TRBJ2-7, with TRBD2 identical over 8 bases. The CDR3 has 14 residues. CDR1 and CDR2 from the germline V gene are SNHLY and FYNNEI. The ends lost 2 bases at V and 3 bases at J; junction bases unmatched: 3. CDR3: CASSESRGGYEQYF. The CDR3 coding sequence is TGTGCCAGCAGTGAATCTCGGGGGGGCTACGAGCAGTACTTC.

The chain is built from TRBV5-1 and TRBJ2-7; D is unclear. The CDR3 is made up of 13 amino acids. V lost 5 bases and J 0 bases, leaving 9 bases between the germline ends. The germline V gene encodes CDR1 SGHRS and CDR2 YFSETQ. The CDR3: CASSQAGSYEQYF. In nucleotides, the CDR3 is TGCGCCAGCAGTCAGGCAGGCTCCTACGAGCAGTACTTC.

This clone came up a few times. The genes are TRBV7-2 and TRBJ1-3; D perhaps matches TRBD1 (5 bases). Germline V gives CDR1 SGHTA, CDR2 FQGNSA. The CDR3 runs to 16 residues. V lost 5 bases and J lost 0, with 14 bases in between. DNA of the CDR3: TGTGCCAGCAGCCGCTCTTGGGGCATCTCTGGAAACACCATATATTTT. Translating it yields CASSRSWGISGNTIYF.

The chain is built from TRBV4-2 and TRBJ2-7; a possible D gene is TRBD2 (5 bases). V was pared by 3 bases and J by 3 bases, with 18 bases between. The CDR3 is 16 amino acids. CDR1 and CDR2 (germline): LGHNA, YNFKEQ. Here the CDR3 reads CASSHPWWERFYEQYF. CDR3 sequence (DNA): TGTGCCAGCAGCCACCCGTGGTGGGAGCGCTTCTACGAGCAGTACTTC.

This clone was observed once. In nucleotides, the CDR3 is TGTGCCAGTAGTATCCGGGACAGCGGGCAGCCCCAGCATTTT. This sequence encodes CASSIRDSGQPQHF. The chain employs TRBV19 and TRBJ1-5, with 7 bases aligning to TRBD1. With V trimmed by 3 bases and J by 7 bases, 6 bases remained unmatched. This CDR3 contains 14 residues. CDR1 LNHDA and CDR2 SQIVND come from the germline V gene (reference sequence).

A single count supports this clone. This chain joins TRBV4-2 and TRBJ2-7; the D gene is possibly TRBD2 (7 bases). This CDR3 is 15 amino acids long. The germline CDR1 and CDR2 sequences are LGHNA and YNFKEQ. V was trimmed by 4 bases and J by 0 bases, leaving 13 bases between them. CDR3 nucleotide sequence: TGTGCCAGCAGCCGGAGGGGGGGGTCCTCCTACGAGCAGTACTTC. Its protein is CASSRRGGSSYEQYF.

The V and J genes are TRBV6-1 and TRBJ2-1, with 7 bases that match TRBD2. Germline CDR1 reads MNHNS; CDR2 reads SASEGT. CDR3 size: 14 residues. Unmatched junction bases numbered 4, after V lost 5 bases and J lost 3 bases. CDR3 sequence reads: CASSLGLDYNEQFF. In nucleotides, the CDR3 is TGTGCCAGCAGTTTAGGACTAGACTACAATGAGCAGTTCTTC.

The chain combines TRBV27 with TRBJ2-2; D is perhaps TRBD1 (6 bases). Looked up from germline, CDR1 is MNHEY and CDR2 is SMNVEV (reference sequence). The germline V and J ends were trimmed by 3 bases and 6 bases, with 11 bases remaining between them. The CDR3 runs to 14 residues. CDR3: CASSFLQGAGELFF. The CDR3 DNA reads as TGTGCCAGCAGTTTCTTACAGGGAGCCGGGGAGCTGTTTTTT.

This chain connects TRBV2 to TRBJ2-5; 8 bases are shared with TRBD1. The J call could be wrong; TRBJ2-7 is a better fit for the DNA end. The CDR3 consists of 13 residues. Germline CDR1 SNHLY, CDR2 FYNNEI. This CDR3 is CASLTGASYEQYF. CDR3 in DNA: TGTGCCAGCCTGACAGGGGCCTCCTACGAGCAGTACTTC.

V usage is TRBV30 and J usage is TRBJ2-7; D is ambiguous. There are 14 residues in the CDR3. V was cut by 0 bases and J by 9 bases, with 18 bases left in between. Germline V lookup: CDR1 GTSNPN, CDR2 SVGIG (reference sequence). The CDR3 coding sequence is TGTGCCTGGAGTGTAGGTCCAGAGGATACCAGGCAGTACTTC. Residues: CAWSVGPEDTRQYF.

The rearrangement uses TRBV7-2 and TRBJ2-7, with a tentative D call TRBD2 (6 bases). With 1 base removed from V and 3 bases from J, the gap between germline ends came to 13 bases. CDR1 and CDR2 (germline): SGHTA, FQGNSA. The CDR3 covers 15 residues. For the CDR3, the DNA is TGTGCCAGCAGCTTAGTTTCGGGGGAAAACTACGAGCAGTACTTC. Protein: CASSLVSGENYEQYF. Drawing the rest from reference TRBV7-2 and TRBJ2-7, the complete variable domain is GAGVSQSPSNKVTEKGKDVELRCDPISGHTALYWYRQSLGQGLEFLIYFQGNSAPDKSGLPSDRFSAERTGGSVSTLTIQRTQQEDSAVYLCASSLVSGENYEQYFGPGTRLTVT.